This is a list of T cell receptor beta chains from one sample in a study of blood T cells in healthy people across ages. TCRdb re-called the 5' RACE reads with MiXCR, one entry per CDR3 protein. The data show about 730,000 distinct CDR3 sequences, more than 40% seen once. What was sequenced was blood. The receptors come from a woman aged 60 to 75 in good health. Both conserved end residues are part of each CDR3. A D gene is named only where the DNA matches it firmly. Rows give clone size only sometimes, using once, few, many, or a class for an expanded clone.

clone size: .; D gene: TRBD1; J gene: TRBJ1-4; V gene: TRBV25-1; CDR3 protein: CASNKTQGQGPLRVIYEKLFF; CDR3 DNA: TGTGCCAGCAATAAAACCCAGGGACAGGGGCCTCTCCGGGTCATTTACGAAAAACTGTTTTTT
clone size: .; D gene: .; J gene: TRBJ1-1; V gene: TRBV11-2; CDR3 protein: CASSLEGALVSEAFF; CDR3 DNA: TGTGCCAGCAGCTTAGAGGGGGCGTTAGTCTCTGAAGCTTTCTTT
clone size: few; D gene: .; J gene: TRBJ2-6; V gene: TRBV5-1; CDR3 protein: CASSPGTPSSGANVLTF; CDR3 DNA: TGCGCCAGCAGTCCCGGGACACCTAGCTCTGGGGCCAACGTCCTGACTTTC
clone size: .; D gene: TRBD2; J gene: TRBJ2-7; V gene: TRBV20-1; CDR3 protein: CSASKHRDYAYEQYF; CDR3 DNA: TGCAGTGCTAGCAAACACCGGGACTATGCCTACGAGCAGTACTTC
clone size: .; D gene: TRBD2; J gene: TRBJ2-7; V gene: TRBV7-2; CDR3 protein: CASSMTTSDYSYEQYF; CDR3 DNA: TGTGCCAGCAGCATGACCACTAGCGATTACTCCTACGAGCAGTACTTC
clone size: .; D gene: .; J gene: TRBJ2-3; V gene: TRBV10-1; CDR3 protein: CATYDRSTDTQYF; CDR3 DNA: TGCGCCACTTACGACCGTAGCACAGATACGCAGTATTTT
clone size: .; D gene: .; J gene: TRBJ2-2; V gene: TRBV6-2/TRBV6-3; CDR3 protein: CASRGALGELFF; CDR3 DNA: TGTGCCAGCCGGGGGGCCCTCGGGGAGCTGTTTTTT
clone size: few; D gene: TRBD1; J gene: TRBJ1-5; V gene: TRBV5-1; CDR3 protein: CASSFATLDRGKPQHF; CDR3 DNA: TGCGCCAGCAGCTTCGCTACATTAGACAGGGGAAAGCCCCAGCATTTT
clone size: .; D gene: TRBD1; J gene: TRBJ1-2; V gene: TRBV29-1; CDR3 protein: CSFTGERGYTF; CDR3 DNA: TGCAGCTTCACAGGGGAGAGAGGCTACACCTTC
clone size: few; D gene: .; J gene: TRBJ1-1; V gene: TRBV12-3/TRBV12-4; CDR3 protein: CASSLFEGAFF; CDR3 DNA: TGTGCCAGCAGTTTATTCGAGGGAGCTTTCTTT
clone size: few; D gene: TRBD2; J gene: TRBJ2-5; V gene: TRBV20-1; CDR3 protein: CSASTSGGGQETQYF; CDR3 DNA: TGCAGTGCTAGTACTAGCGGAGGGGGCCAAGAGACCCAGTACTTC
clone size: .; D gene: TRBD1; J gene: TRBJ2-7; V gene: TRBV12-3/TRBV12-4; CDR3 protein: CASRPGQGTSYGQYF; CDR3 DNA: TGTGCCAGCAGACCGGGACAGGGGACATCCTACGGGCAGTACTTC
clone size: many; D gene: TRBD2; J gene: TRBJ2-3; V gene: TRBV4-2; CDR3 protein: CASSQDRLAGGHTDTQYF; CDR3 DNA: TGTGCCAGCAGCCAAGATAGACTAGCGGGAGGTCACACAGATACGCAGTATTTT
clone size: .; D gene: TRBD1; J gene: TRBJ1-1; V gene: TRBV6-5; CDR3 protein: CASSFGTGSVTEAFF; CDR3 DNA: TGTGCCAGCAGTTTCGGGACAGGGTCGGTCACTGAAGCTTTCTTT
clone size: many; D gene: TRBD1; J gene: TRBJ2-3; V gene: TRBV5-5; CDR3 protein: CASSSSGTGTSTDTQYF; CDR3 DNA: TGTGCCAGCAGCTCCTCCGGGACAGGGACTAGCACAGATACGCAGTATTTT
clone size: many; D gene: TRBD2; J gene: TRBJ2-7; V gene: TRBV3-1; CDR3 protein: CASSQDLAGGREQYF; CDR3 DNA: TGTGCCAGCAGCCAAGACCTGGCGGGAGGGAGGGAGCAGTACTTC
clone size: .; D gene: .; J gene: TRBJ1-1; V gene: TRBV12-3/TRBV12-4; CDR3 protein: CASRLYGINTEAFF; CDR3 DNA: TGTGCCAGCAGACTTTACGGAATTAACACTGAAGCTTTCTTT
clone size: .; D gene: TRBD1; J gene: TRBJ1-6; V gene: TRBV28; CDR3 protein: CASRPGQGSYNSPLHF; CDR3 DNA: TGTGCCAGCAGACCGGGACAGGGATCCTATAATTCACCCCTCCACTTT
clone size: many; D gene: .; J gene: TRBJ1-2; V gene: TRBV5-1; CDR3 protein: CASSLATEGGYGYTF; CDR3 DNA: TGCGCCAGCAGCTTGGCCACGGAGGGGGGATATGGCTACACCTTC
clone size: few; D gene: .; J gene: TRBJ1-5; V gene: TRBV5-1; CDR3 protein: CASSLGGDHQPQHF; CDR3 DNA: TGCGCCAGCAGCTTGGGCGGGGATCATCAGCCCCAGCATTTT
clone size: few; D gene: .; J gene: TRBJ1-2; V gene: TRBV7-6; CDR3 protein: CASSSGGGMTGYTF; CDR3 DNA: TGTGCCAGCAGCTCCGGGGGAGGGATGACGGGCTACACCTTC
clone size: few; D gene: .; J gene: TRBJ1-2; V gene: TRBV7-2; CDR3 protein: CASSFSPGGYTF; CDR3 DNA: TGTGCCAGCAGCTTCAGCCCCGGGGGCTACACCTTC
clone size: once; D gene: .; J gene: TRBJ1-5; V gene: TRBV7-2; CDR3 protein: CATGEGPNQPQHF; CDR3 DNA: TGTGCCACTGGGGAGGGTCCCAATCAGCCCCAGCATTTT
clone size: .; D gene: TRBD2; J gene: TRBJ2-7; V gene: TRBV12-3/TRBV12-4; CDR3 protein: CASTWAGDRYEQYF; CDR3 DNA: TGTGCCAGCACCTGGGCGGGGGACCGGTACGAGCAGTACTTC
clone size: .; D gene: .; J gene: TRBJ2-2; V gene: TRBV20-1; CDR3 protein: CSATDFDTGELFF; CDR3 DNA: TGCAGTGCGACGGACTTCGACACCGGGGAGCTGTTTTTT
clone size: few; D gene: .; J gene: TRBJ1-2; V gene: TRBV5-1; CDR3 protein: CASSETGTDNYGYTF; CDR3 DNA: TGCGCCAGCAGCGAGACCGGGACGGATAACTATGGCTACACCTTC
clone size: .; D gene: TRBD2; J gene: TRBJ2-3; V gene: TRBV10-3; CDR3 protein: CAISDTKREFLDTQYF; CDR3 DNA: TGTGCCATCAGTGATACAAAGCGGGAGTTCTTGGATACGCAGTATTTT
clone size: few; D gene: TRBD1; J gene: TRBJ1-2; V gene: TRBV24-1; CDR3 protein: CATSDSGTGYGYTF; CDR3 DNA: TGTGCCACCAGTGACTCCGGGACAGGCTATGGCTACACCTTC
clone size: few; D gene: TRBD1; J gene: TRBJ1-6; V gene: TRBV5-1; CDR3 protein: CASSLEGGHSPLHF; CDR3 DNA: TGCGCCAGCAGCTTGGAAGGGGGCCATTCACCCCTCCACTTT
clone size: .; D gene: TRBD2; J gene: TRBJ2-5; V gene: TRBV11-3; CDR3 protein: CASSLRSGSSGNEQYF; CDR3 DNA: TGTGCCAGCAGCTTAAGGAGCGGGAGTTCGGGGAATGAGCAGTACTTC
clone size: few; D gene: .; J gene: TRBJ2-7; V gene: TRBV20-1; CDR3 protein: CSARAGLFEQYF; CDR3 DNA: TGCAGTGCTAGAGCTGGACTATTCGAGCAGTACTTC
clone size: .; D gene: TRBD1; J gene: TRBJ2-7; V gene: TRBV6-5; CDR3 protein: CASRFQGDTYEQYF; CDR3 DNA: TGTGCCAGCAGGTTTCAGGGGGACACCTACGAGCAGTACTTC
clone size: .; D gene: .; J gene: TRBJ2-7; V gene: TRBV28; CDR3 protein: CASSGRGGTYSYEQYF; CDR3 DNA: TGTGCCAGCAGTGGAAGAGGGGGGACATACTCCTACGAGCAGTACTTC
clone size: .; D gene: TRBD1; J gene: TRBJ2-7; V gene: TRBV18; CDR3 protein: CASSQTGQGFLYEQYF; CDR3 DNA: TGTGCCAGCTCACAAACCGGACAGGGGTTTCTCTACGAGCAGTACTTC
clone size: .; D gene: TRBD2; J gene: TRBJ2-7; V gene: TRBV30; CDR3 protein: CAWRPSGRGTYEQYF; CDR3 DNA: TGTGCCTGGAGACCCAGCGGGAGGGGTACCTACGAGCAGTACTTC
clone size: .; D gene: .; J gene: TRBJ2-5; V gene: TRBV6-2/TRBV6-3; CDR3 protein: CASKEGGRETQYF; CDR3 DNA: TGTGCCAGCAAGGAGGGGGGAAGAGAGACCCAGTACTTC
clone size: many; D gene: .; J gene: TRBJ2-3; V gene: TRBV9; CDR3 protein: CASSASWDTQYF; CDR3 DNA: TGTGCCAGCAGCGCGTCTTGGGATACGCAGTATTTT
clone size: few; D gene: TRBD1; J gene: TRBJ2-7; V gene: TRBV28; CDR3 protein: CASSYWDRNSYEQYF; CDR3 DNA: TGTGCCAGCAGTTATTGGGACAGGAACTCCTACGAGCAGTACTTC
clone size: .; D gene: TRBD1; J gene: TRBJ1-2; V gene: TRBV20-1; CDR3 protein: CSAFLRGNYGYTF; CDR3 DNA: TGCAGTGCTTTCCTCAGGGGGAACTATGGCTACACCTTC
clone size: .; D gene: TRBD2; J gene: TRBJ2-3; V gene: TRBV6-2/TRBV6-3; CDR3 protein: CASSTGTSVSTDTPYF; CDR3 DNA: TGTGCCAGCAGTACGGGGACTAGCGTAAGCACAGATACGCCGTATTTT
clone size: .; D gene: .; J gene: TRBJ2-1; V gene: TRBV29-1; CDR3 protein: CSVEGDSSYNEQFF; CDR3 DNA: TGCAGCGTTGAAGGGGATAGCTCCTACAATGAGCAGTTCTTC
clone size: .; D gene: TRBD2; J gene: TRBJ2-7; V gene: TRBV20-1; CDR3 protein: CSAMWGLAGGLGNEQYF; CDR3 DNA: TGCAGTGCTATGTGGGGACTAGCGGGAGGGTTAGGGAACGAGCAGTACTTC
clone size: .; D gene: TRBD2; J gene: TRBJ2-3; V gene: TRBV20-1; CDR3 protein: CSAKLAGGIRRYAYF; CDR3 DNA: TGCAGTGCTAAACTAGCGGGAGGGATTCGTAGATACGCGTATTTT
clone size: few; D gene: .; J gene: TRBJ2-7; V gene: TRBV6-2/TRBV6-3; CDR3 protein: CASSRLIEMWTPRLSYNEQYF; CDR3 DNA: TGTGCCAGCAGTCGTCTAATAGAGATGTGGACTCCTAGACTCTCCTACAATGAGCAGTACTTC
clone size: few; D gene: .; J gene: TRBJ2-1; V gene: TRBV5-1; CDR3 protein: CASSLGLPEDEQFF; CDR3 DNA: TGCGCCAGCAGCTTGGGGCTCCCGGAGGATGAGCAGTTCTTC
clone size: .; D gene: TRBD2; J gene: TRBJ2-7; V gene: TRBV10-2; CDR3 protein: CASSELLAGGPGEQYF; CDR3 DNA: TGCGCCAGCAGTGAGTTACTAGCGGGGGGGCCTGGCGAGCAGTACTTC
clone size: .; D gene: .; J gene: TRBJ2-7; V gene: TRBV20-1; CDR3 protein: CSAGAPVTYEQYF; CDR3 DNA: TGCAGTGCTGGCGCTCCGGTCACCTACGAGCAGTACTTC
clone size: .; D gene: TRBD2; J gene: TRBJ2-1; V gene: TRBV5-1; CDR3 protein: CASQSLAAYNEQFF; CDR3 DNA: TGCGCCAGCCAAAGTCTAGCGGCATACAATGAGCAGTTCTTC
clone size: few; D gene: .; J gene: TRBJ2-7; V gene: TRBV7-6; CDR3 protein: CASSVGGWGADYEQYF; CDR3 DNA: TGTGCCAGCAGCGTCGGAGGGTGGGGAGCAGACTACGAGCAGTACTTC
clone size: .; D gene: .; J gene: TRBJ2-5; V gene: TRBV4-2; CDR3 protein: CASSQEVSGEQYF; CDR3 DNA: TGTGCCAGCAGCCAAGAGGTTTCCGGGGAGCAGTACTTC
clone size: few; D gene: .; J gene: TRBJ1-2; V gene: TRBV28; CDR3 protein: CASSLLVFRERGYGYTF; CDR3 DNA: TGTGCCAGCAGTTTATTGGTCTTCAGGGAGAGGGGATATGGCTACACCTTC
clone size: .; D gene: TRBD2; J gene: TRBJ2-3; V gene: TRBV5-4; CDR3 protein: CASSELAGGPGDTQYF; CDR3 DNA: TGTGCCAGCAGCGAACTAGCGGGAGGGCCTGGCGATACGCAGTATTTT
clone size: .; D gene: .; J gene: TRBJ1-1; V gene: TRBV6-5; CDR3 protein: CASSPGPNFNTEAFF; CDR3 DNA: TGTGCCAGCAGCCCCGGACCGAACTTTAACACTGAAGCTTTCTTT
clone size: few; D gene: .; J gene: TRBJ2-2; V gene: TRBV20-1; CDR3 protein: CSAPNAGQKNTGELFF; CDR3 DNA: TGCAGTGCTCCTAACGCGGGACAAAAAAACACCGGGGAGCTGTTTTTT
clone size: .; D gene: .; J gene: TRBJ1-5; V gene: TRBV6-5; CDR3 protein: CASSSTRQLYSNQPQHF; CDR3 DNA: TGTGCCAGCAGTTCCACACGGCAGCTATATAGCAATCAGCCCCAGCATTTT
clone size: .; D gene: TRBD1; J gene: TRBJ2-7; V gene: TRBV6-5; CDR3 protein: CASSNSGGEQYF; CDR3 DNA: TGTGCCAGCAGCAATTCAGGGGGAGAGCAGTACTTC
clone size: many; D gene: .; J gene: TRBJ2-7; V gene: TRBV12-3/TRBV12-4; CDR3 protein: CASSPTVAGYEQYF; CDR3 DNA: TGTGCCAGTTCCCCTACGGTGGCCGGGTACGAGCAGTACTTC
clone size: .; D gene: TRBD1; J gene: TRBJ2-7; V gene: TRBV6-5; CDR3 protein: CASKIPGQEGEQYF; CDR3 DNA: TGTGCCAGCAAGATTCCGGGACAGGAGGGCGAGCAGTACTTC
clone size: .; D gene: .; J gene: TRBJ2-7; V gene: TRBV20-1; CDR3 protein: CSAKHRDRLGTQYF; CDR3 DNA: TGCAGTGCTAAACACCGGGACAGACTAGGTACCCAGTACTTC
clone size: .; D gene: TRBD1; J gene: TRBJ2-3; V gene: TRBV29-1; CDR3 protein: CSAERTGDPPDTQYF; CDR3 DNA: TGCAGCGCTGAAAGGACAGGGGATCCCCCAGATACGCAGTATTTT